Shown below are 10 T cell receptor beta chains from a single sample sequenced in a study of shared clonotypes between healthy human individuals. Assay used: immunoSEQ multiplex PCR; TCRdb lists only in-frame clones, some missing. The sample holds nearly 500,000 clones; over 60% are singletons and the top ten take 10% to 15%. Sequencing used PBMCs. The receptors were gathered from a middle-aged woman in good health. Some clones in this sample may be carry-over from other donors' samples.

This chain connects TRBV6-6 to TRBJ2-7; tentative D call: TRBD2 (6 bases). V was clipped by 2 bases and J by 3 bases, with 8 bases between them. From germline, CDR1 is MNHNY and CDR2 SVGAGI (reference sequence). The CDR3 sequence is 13 residues long. CDR3 sequence (DNA): TGTGCCAGCAGTTACCTCGGGGGCTACGAGCAGTACTTC. The encoded protein is CASSYLGGYEQYF.

The rearrangement links TRBV29-1 to TRBJ2-7; 8 bases are a match to TRBD1. V shed 7 bases, J shed 7 bases, and the junction held 6 bases outside the gene matches. The CDR3 has 11 amino acids. CDR1 is SQVTM, CDR2 ANQGSEA, per germline. The CDR3 spells CSARTGWEQYF. CDR3 DNA: TGCAGCGCTAGGACAGGGTGGGAGCAGTACTTC.

The chain has TRBV28 and TRBJ1-4; D unresolved. The V end was cut by 3 bases, the J end by 8 bases, with 7 bases between. Germline CDR1 and CDR2: MDHEN and SYDVKM. There are 12 residues in the CDR3. The CDR3 DNA sequence: TGTGCCAGCAGTTTTCTGGCCGAAAAACTGTTTTTT. It specifies CASSFLAEKLFF.

This rearrangement joins TRBV28 to TRBJ2-7; 9 bases agree with TRBD1. With 5 bases clipped from V and 2 bases from J, the junction kept 7 bases outside the gene matches. The CDR3 is made up of 15 amino acids. From germline, CDR1 is MDHEN and CDR2 SYDVKM. The CDR3 DNA reads as TGTGCCAGCAGTCGTCCCGGGACAGGGACCTACGAGCAGTACTTC. Encoded protein: CASSRPGTGTYEQYF.

This clone was seen a few times. V and J are TRBV27 and TRBJ1-5; D is unclear. With 6 bases removed from V and 7 bases from J, the gap between germline ends came to 13 bases. Germline V gene data show CDR1 as MNHEY and CDR2 as SMNVEV (reference sequence). This CDR3 has 13 residues. The CDR3 nucleotides are TGTGCCAGCAGGCCTTGGACCGGGCAGCCCCAGCATTTT. As protein: CASRPWTGQPQHF.

This clone was counted a few times. The V and J genes are TRBV2 and TRBJ2-2; a weak D match, TRBD2 (5 bases). The germline V and J ends were trimmed by 3 bases and 4 bases, with 6 bases remaining between them. The germline V gene has CDR1 SNHLY and CDR2 FYNNEI. This CDR3 spans 13 amino acids. The CDR3 sequence: CASSEGSTGELFF. The CDR3 nucleotides read TGTGCCAGCAGTGAGGGGAGCACCGGGGAGCTGTTTTTT.

To note about this clone: The junction departs from the called germline gene at one end, perhaps through a read error. The sample has other DNA sequences that encode this CDR3 too. V and J are TRBV9 and TRBJ2-1; maybe TRBD2 (5 bases). Germline V CDR1 and CDR2: SGDLS, YYNGEE. The CDR3 contains 13 residues. The CDR3 loop is CASSVEEAAQQFF. DNA of the CDR3: TGCGCCAGCAGCGTAGAGGAGGCGGCTCAGCAGTTCTTC.

With regard to this clone: Other DNA sequences in the sample encode the same CDR3. The CDR3 bases are TGCGCCAGCAGCTTGGGAGGGGAGGGCAATCAGCCCCAGCATTTT. Amino acids: CASSLGGEGNQPQHF. This chain uses TRBV5-1 with TRBJ1-5, with D perhaps TRBD1 (5 bases). The CDR3 sequence is 15 residues long. V dropped 0 bases and J dropped 2 bases, with 9 bases sitting between them. Germline lookup yields CDR1 SGHRS and CDR2 YFSETQ.

This clone has a count of ten or more. At the DNA level, this CDR3 is encoded by other sequences in the same sample as well. J is TRBJ2-3 and V is TRBV27; D possibly matches TRBD1 or TRBD2 (5 bases each). Germline CDR1 and CDR2: MNHEY and SMNVEV (reference sequence). The CDR3 consists of 14 residues. V was shortened by 8 bases and J by 2 bases, with 14 bases between the two germline ends. Written as DNA, the CDR3 is TGTGCCAGCTATAAAGGGACCGCCACAGATACGCAGTATTTT. Translated: CASYKGTATDTQYF.

In regard to this clone: Only one base separates this from a far larger clonotype, so it likely reflects a read error. Other DNA sequences in this sample translate to the same CDR3. The J gene is TRBJ2-4, the V gene TRBV6-6, with D perhaps TRBD1 (6 bases). Germline loops: CDR1 MNHNY, CDR2 SVGAGI (reference sequence). The CDR3 extends over 15 amino acids. Here the CDR3 reads CASSAQGLAKNIQYF. CDR3 bases: TGTGCCAGCAGTGCACAGGGCTTAGCCAAGAACATTCAGTACTTC.